The clone carrying this TCR beta chain was recorded a few times. One entry per CDR3 protein results from TCRdb running MiXCR on the reads. The table lists about 490,000 distinct CDR3 sequences, 16% of them singletons. This entry is derived from a study of T cell repertoires in cytomegalovirus infection. CDR3 length: 13 residues. The germline V and J ends were trimmed by 5 bases and 6 bases, with 14 bases remaining between them. Germline loops: CDR1 LNHDA, CDR2 SQIVND (reference sequence). This clonotype originated in a human donor in good health (CMV status not recorded). Some clones in this sample may be carry-over from other donors' samples. Specimen: CD8+ T cells from PBMCs. The chain carries TRBV19 and TRBJ2-7; D call uncertain. As DNA, the CDR3 is TGTGCCAGTAGTCCAGGTGGGTCCCTCGAGCAGTACTTC. This gives the protein CASSPGGSLEQYF. The full variable domain, its missing parts supplied by reference TRBV19 and TRBJ2-7, is DGGITQSPKYLFRKEGQNVTLSCEQNLNHDAMYWYRQDPGQGLRLIYYSQIVNDFQKGDIAEGYSVSREKKESFPLTVTSAQKNPTAFYLCASSPGGSLEQYFGPGTRLTVT.